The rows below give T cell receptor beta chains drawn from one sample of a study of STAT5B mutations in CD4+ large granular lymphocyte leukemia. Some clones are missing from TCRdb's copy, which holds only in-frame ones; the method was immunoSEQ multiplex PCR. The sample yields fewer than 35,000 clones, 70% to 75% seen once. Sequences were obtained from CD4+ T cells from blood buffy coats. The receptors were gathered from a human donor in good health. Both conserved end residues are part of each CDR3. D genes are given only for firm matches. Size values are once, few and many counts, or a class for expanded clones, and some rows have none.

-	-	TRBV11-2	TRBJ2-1	TGTGCCAGCAAGGGTAAGAAACTCTACAATGAGCAGTTCTTC	CASKGKKLYNEQFF
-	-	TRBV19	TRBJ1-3	TGTGCCAGTAAGAAGGGGCTTGGAAACACCATATATTTT	CASKKGLGNTIYF
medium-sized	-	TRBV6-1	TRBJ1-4	TGTGCCAGCAGTGAAAACAGTCCAACTAATGAAAAACTGTTTTTT	CASSENSPTNEKLFF
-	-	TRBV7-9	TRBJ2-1	TGTGCCAGCAGCTTAGAGGTGGGGAACAATGAGCAGTTCTTC	CASSLEVGNNEQFF
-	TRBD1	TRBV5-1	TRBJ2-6	TGCGCCAGCAGCTTCGGGACAGTACACTCTGGGGCCAACGTCCTGACTTTC	CASSFGTVHSGANVLTF
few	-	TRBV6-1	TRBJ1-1	TGTGCCAGCAACAGGGCGGAGACTGAAGCTTTCTTT	CASNRAETEAFF
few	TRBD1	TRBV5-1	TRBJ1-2	TGCGCCAGCAGCTTGGATTTTAACAGGGGGGTCAACTATGGCTACACCTTC	CASSLDFNRGVNYGYTF
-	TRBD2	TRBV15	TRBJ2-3	TGTGCCACCAGCAGATCGCGGGAGTGGACAGATACGCAGTATTTT	CATSRSREWTDTQYF
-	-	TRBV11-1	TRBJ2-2	TGTGCCAGCAGACCCGGGGGCTTCGGGGAGCTGTTTTTT	CASRPGGFGELFF
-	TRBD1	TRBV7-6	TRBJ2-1	TGTGCCAGCAGCTTTGACAGGGGTTCCTACAATGAGCAGTTCTTC	CASSFDRGSYNEQFF
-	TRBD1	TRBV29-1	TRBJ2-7	TGCAGCGCCTCACAGGGGGCGTTCTACGAGCAGTACTTC	CSASQGAFYEQYF
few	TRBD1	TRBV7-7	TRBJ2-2	TGTGCTAGCAGCACAGGACAGGGGGCGACCGGGGAGCTGTTTTTT	CASSTGQGATGELFF
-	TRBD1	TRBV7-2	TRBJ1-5	TGTGCCAGCAGCCCATCGGGACAGAGAGATCAGCCCCAGCATTTT	CASSPSGQRDQPQHF
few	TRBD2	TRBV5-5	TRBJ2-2	TGTGCCAGCAGCTTGGTACTAGCGGGACCCACCGGGGAGCTGTTTTTT	CASSLVLAGPTGELFF
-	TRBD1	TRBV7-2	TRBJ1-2	TGTGCCAGCAGCCTCGATGCAACAGGGGGTGGAGGCTACACCTTC	CASSLDATGGGGYTF
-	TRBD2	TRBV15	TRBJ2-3	TGTGCCACCAGCAGAGACACCGGGACTAGCGCAGATACGCAGTATTTT	CATSRDTGTSADTQYF
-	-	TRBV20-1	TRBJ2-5	TGCAGTGCATCATGGGAAGAGACCCAGTACTTC	CSASWEETQYF
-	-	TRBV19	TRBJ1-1	TGTGCCAGTAGCCCCAGGAACACTGAAGCTTTCTTT	CASSPRNTEAFF
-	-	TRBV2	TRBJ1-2	TGTGCCAGCAGCCGGTCGGGACCCCGGCGGGATGGCTACACCTTC	CASSRSGPRRDGYTF
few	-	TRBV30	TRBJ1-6	TGTGCCGGGGGTGGACCCTCAATTAATTCACCCCTCCACTTT	CAGGGPSINSPLHF